Below are 4 T cell receptor beta chains sequenced from a single sample in a study of blood T cell repertoires in COVID-19. The data were produced by immunoSEQ multiplex PCR, yet TCRdb's version contains in-frame clones alone and is incomplete. The sample has hundreds of thousands of clones; around 84% are singletons. Input material: PBMCs or T cells enriched from blood (not recorded which). The origin of the receptors is a woman in her thirties or forties who had recovered from COVID-19.

The chain combines TRBV2 with TRBJ2-1; 9 positions agree with TRBD2. Trimming took 7 bases from V and 1 from J; bases not matched to a gene: 5. This CDR3 is 15 amino acids long. Germline V gives CDR1 SNHLY, CDR2 FYNNEI. This CDR3 is CASNGAGGSYNEQFF. CDR3 nucleotide sequence: TGTGCCAGCAACGGCGCGGGAGGGTCCTACAATGAGCAGTTCTTC.

The V call is TRBV2, the J call TRBJ2-3; 7 nucleotides agree with TRBD2. J was trimmed by 4 bases and V by 6 bases; bases with no gene match: 7. Germline V gene lookup returns CDR1 SNHLY and CDR2 FYNNEI. The CDR3 sequence is 14 residues long. The CDR3, as DNA: TGTGCCAGCAGCCTGACTAGCCTTGCAGATACGCAGTATTTT. This sequence encodes CASSLTSLADTQYF.

The CDR3 loop is CAWTRDSPYEQYF. CDR3 bases: TGTGCCTGGACCCGGGACAGCCCCTACGAGCAGTACTTC. J is TRBJ2-7 and V is TRBV30; 7 bases are shared with TRBD1. J gave up 2 bases and V 4 bases, and 5 bases lay outside the gene matches. The CDR3 sequence is 13 residues long. Germline V CDR1 and CDR2: GTSNPN, SVGIG (reference sequence). Complete variable domain (other parts from reference TRBV30 and TRBJ2-7): SQTIHQWPATLVQPVGSPLSLECTVEGTSNPNLYWYRQAAGRGLQLLFYSVGIGQISSEVPQNLSASRPQDRQFILSSKKLLLSDSGFYLCAWTRDSPYEQYFGPGTRLTVT.

CDR3 DNA: TGTGCCAGCAGTTCCTACCCCTACGAGCAGTACGTC. This codes for CASSSYPYEQYV. The chain carries TRBV6-2 or TRBV6-3 and TRBJ2-7; D is unclear. The V end lost 4 bases, the J end lost 2 bases, and 6 bases lay between the germline ends. The CDR3 covers 12 residues. Looked up from germline, CDR1 is MNHEY and CDR2 is SVGEGT.